Listed below are T cell receptor beta chains from one sample, sequenced in a study of shared T cell receptors in the human thymus. The protocol was immunoSEQ multiplex PCR, while the TCRdb copy is restricted to in-frame clones and leaves out a portion. The table records approximately 760,000 clones, approximately 83% of them present only once. This same sample was also part of a study on human thymus T cells.

The sample consisted of thymocytes. Every receptor here comes from a girl under three years old with a congenital heart defect. Both conserved end residues are part of each CDR3. The order of the fields is D gene, clone size, V gene, J gene, CDR3 protein, CDR3 DNA. D genes are given only for firm matches. Part of the rows lack a size; the others show once, few, many or a class for expanded clones.

TRBD2	NA	TRBV12-5	TRBJ2-7	CASGSSSGRTRYEQYF	TGTGCTAGTGGTTCCAGTAGCGGGCGGACCCGCTACGAGCAGTACTTC
NA	NA	TRBV19	TRBJ2-5	CASTPRGGRETQYF	TGTGCCAGTACCCCCCGCGGGGGCAGAGAGACCCAGTACTTC
TRBD1	NA	TRBV7-8	TRBJ2-1	CASSLATERDRGTNEQFF	TGTGCCAGCAGCTTAGCCACCGAACGGGACAGGGGTACCAATGAGCAGTTCTTC
NA	NA	TRBV5-6	TRBJ1-2	CASSSITSGQFVGQSGYTF	TGTGCCAGCAGCTCTATAACTTCAGGACAGTTCGTGGGGCAAAGCGGCTACACCTTC
NA	NA	TRBV21-1	TRBJ2-1	CASSKARTGWGPYNEQFF	TGTGCCAGCAGCAAAGCGCGTACAGGGTGGGGCCCCTACAATGAGCAGTTCTTC
TRBD1	NA	TRBV2	TRBJ1-1	CASRRDRGRLYPEAFF	TGTGCCAGCAGGAGGGACAGGGGGCGACTATATCCTGAAGCTTTCTTT
TRBD1	NA	TRBV5-1	TRBJ1-4	CASSMKFRGRRWEKLFF	TGCGCCAGCAGTATGAAGTTCAGGGGGCGACGGTGGGAAAAACTGTTTTTT
NA	few	TRBV28	TRBJ1-6	CASTKNARWGPINSPLHF	TGTGCCAGCACAAAAAATGCCCGTTGGGGCCCTATTAATTCCCCCCTCCACTTT
TRBD1	NA	TRBV4-1	TRBJ2-7	CASSHPSAGGNYEQYF	TGCGCCAGCAGCCACCCAAGCGCAGGGGGTAACTACGAGCAGTACTTC
NA	NA	TRBV5-1	TRBJ1-2	CASTGSEGDGYTF	TGCGCCAGCACCGGATCGGAGGGAGATGGCTACACCTTC
TRBD2	NA	TRBV19	TRBJ2-4	CASSIPTPSGEKNIQYF	TGTGCCAGTAGTATCCCGACCCCTAGCGGGGAAAAAAACATTCAGTACTTC
NA	NA	TRBV2	TRBJ2-7	CASSEGDLHEQYF	TGTGCCAGCAGTGAAGGAGATCTCCACGAGCAGTACTTC
NA	NA	TRBV5-5	TRBJ1-6	CASNPTGGQTRAFNSPLHF	TGTGCCAGCAATCCGACGGGGGGGCAGACCAGGGCGTTTAATTCACCCCTCCACTTT
TRBD2	once	TRBV5-1	TRBJ2-1	CASSGTSGGFPYNEQFF	TGCGCCAGCAGCGGTACCAGCGGGGGGTTCCCCTACAATGAGCAGTTCTTC
NA	NA	TRBV7-9	TRBJ1-1	CASSFRRDSGTEAFF	TGTGCCAGCAGCTTTAGGCGGGATTCGGGCACTGAAGCTTTCTTT
TRBD1	few	TRBV5-5	TRBJ1-5	CASSLDRGQPQHF	TGTGCCAGCAGCTTAGACAGGGGACAGCCCCAGCATTTT
NA	NA	TRBV5-4	TRBJ1-4	CASSLPLNEKLFF	TGTGCCAGCAGCTTGCCCCTTAATGAAAAACTGTTTTTT
NA	once	TRBV9	TRBJ1-6	CASSVGPTVGNSPLHF	TGTGCCAGCAGCGTAGGGCCGACAGTGGGGAATTCACCCCTCCACTTT
NA	once	TRBV6-5	TRBJ1-4	CASGRQGTNEKLFF	TGTGCCAGCGGTCGGCAGGGGACTAATGAAAAACTGTTTTTT
TRBD2	NA	TRBV4-3	TRBJ2-1	CASSQERGPPLYNEQFF	TGCGCCAGCAGCCAGGAGCGGGGCCCTCCTTTATACAATGAGCAGTTCTTC
NA	NA	TRBV9	TRBJ2-2	CASSPSGGNTGELFF	TGTGCCAGCAGCCCCTCCGGGGGGAACACCGGGGAGCTGTTTTTT
NA	NA	TRBV12-5	TRBJ1-1	CASGLDSGGSRNTEAFF	TGTGCTAGTGGTTTGGATTCCGGCGGGTCGAGGAACACTGAAGCTTTCTTT
TRBD1	few	TRBV9	TRBJ2-6	CASSADPGDRGPGANVLTF	TGTGCCAGCAGCGCAGACCCCGGGGACAGGGGGCCTGGGGCCAACGTCCTGACTTTC
TRBD2	NA	TRBV11-1	TRBJ2-3	CASHQTLAGGQKSTDTQYF	TGTGCCAGCCATCAAACCCTAGCGGGGGGGCAAAAAAGCACAGATACGCAGTATTTT
NA	once	TRBV21-1	TRBJ1-2	CASSPRQGFNYGYTF	TGTGCCAGCAGCCCCCGACAGGGCTTCAACTATGGCTACACCTTC
TRBD1	NA	TRBV7-2	TRBJ1-1	CASSLIGQDMNTEAFF	TGTGCCAGCAGCTTAATTGGACAGGATATGAACACTGAAGCTTTCTTT
TRBD1	NA	TRBV27	TRBJ2-5	CASSLFRDRATQYF	TGTGCCAGCAGTTTATTTCGGGACAGGGCGACCCAGTACTTC
NA	NA	TRBV4-1	TRBJ2-7	CASSQDPGALPSYEQYF	TGCGCCAGCAGCCAAGATCCAGGGGCTTTACCCTCCTACGAGCAGTACTTC
TRBD1	once	TRBV28	TRBJ2-7	CASSSGTGAYEQYF	TGTGCCAGCAGTTCAGGGACAGGCGCCTACGAGCAGTACTTC
NA	NA	TRBV4-1	TRBJ1-5	CASSQDLRRGNQPQHF	TGCGCCAGCAGCCAAGACCTCAGGCGAGGCAATCAGCCCCAGCATTTT
NA	NA	TRBV28	TRBJ2-1	CASSLHRGNEQFF	TGTGCCAGCAGTTTACACCGGGGGAATGAGCAGTTCTTC
TRBD1	NA	TRBV9	TRBJ1-1	CASSVGEYATGQMNTEAFF	TGTGCCAGCAGCGTAGGCGAATATGCTACGGGACAGATGAACACTGAAGCTTTCTTT
TRBD1	NA	TRBV2	TRBJ2-7	CASSHKGTGELAYEQYF	TGTGCCAGCAGCCATAAAGGGACAGGGGAACTAGCCTACGAGCAGTACTTC
NA	NA	TRBV4-1	TRBJ1-1	CASSQDLRWQLGVNTEAFF	TGCGCCAGCAGCCAAGATCTTAGGTGGCAGTTGGGAGTGAACACTGAAGCTTTCTTT
TRBD2	once	TRBV27	TRBJ2-1	CASSFERGGGNEQFF	TGTGCCAGCAGCTTCGAGCGGGGGGGAGGAAATGAGCAGTTCTTC
NA	few	TRBV12-5	TRBJ1-2	CASGPYGYTF	TGTGCTAGTGGCCCATATGGCTACACCTTC
NA	NA	TRBV9	TRBJ1-2	CASSVTGYYGYTF	TGTGCCAGCAGTGTTACAGGTTATTATGGCTACACCTTC